Below, 4 T cell receptor beta chains from the same sample are listed, as sequenced in a study of Graves' ophthalmopathy and Graves' hyperthyroidism. RNA transcripts served as template for amplifying TCR beta CDR3 sequences. RT-PCR with HTBI primers came first, then second-round multiplex PCR. TCRdb re-called the multiplex PCR reads through MiXCR, storing one row per CDR3 protein. Found here are about 1.2 million distinct CDR3 sequences, around a third of them singletons; the top ten hold over 8.5%. The sequenced material came from peripheral blood or thyroid tissue (not recorded which). The receptors come from an adult man with Graves' hyperthyroidism.

In the case of this clonotype: Possible read error: a much larger clone is one base away. The V gene is TRBV7-6, the J gene TRBJ2-2; the D is unclear. CDR3 length equals 15 residues. Germline-derived CDR1 and CDR2 are SGHVS and FNYEAQ. V lost 5 bases to trimming and J lost 7 bases, with 17 bases between them. The CDR3, as DNA: TGTGCCAGCAGCCAGTCCTTCGCAACTGGCGGGGAGCTGTTTTTT. It yields the protein CASSQSFATGGELFF. The variable domain in full, with the rest retrieved from reference TRBV7-6 and TRBJ2-2, is GAGVSQSPRYKVTKRGQDVALRCDPISGHVSLYWYRQALGQGPEFLTYFNYEAQQDKSGLPNDRFSAERPEGSISTLTIQRTEQRDSAMYRCASSQSFATGGELFFGEGSRLTVL.

For this clonotype: Without the conserved terminal phenylalanine or tryptophan, this CDR3 likely stems from a read error. The limits of the CDR3 on the DNA are not certain, so only TCRdb's listed CDR3 is given. CDR3 amino acids: CSVRAADGYTFGS. The genes are TRBV29-1 and TRBJ2-5; TRBD2, the table's D call, was not compared with the DNA. The CDR3 is 13 residues long, counting both termini. Germline V lookup: CDR1 SQVTM, CDR2 ANQGSEA.

This clonotype has a count of ten or more. V usage is TRBV19 and J usage is TRBJ2-6, with a tentative D call TRBD1 (5 bases). Germline loops: CDR1 LNHDA, CDR2 SQIVND (reference sequence). The ends were cut back, 3 bases at V and 0 bases at J, with 9 bases in the middle. The CDR3 is made up of 16 amino acids. The DNA for the CDR3 is TGTGCCAGTAGTATTCAGGGTGCCTCTGGGGCCAACGTCCTGACTTTC. Its protein product is CASSIQGASGANVLTF. The entire variable domain, with the rest obtained from reference TRBV19 and TRBJ2-6, is as follows: DGGITQSPKYLFRKEGQNVTLSCEQNLNHDAMYWYRQDPGQGLRLIYYSQIVNDFQKGDIAEGYSVSREKKESFPLTVTSAQKNPTAFYLCASSIQGASGANVLTFGAGSRLTVL.

A note on this clonotype: A single base separates this from a much larger clone, so it may be a read error. The DNA of the CDR3 is TGCGCCAGCAGCCGAGGAGGGGAGGACACTGAAGCTTTCTTT. Translating it yields CASSRGGEDTEAFF. The V gene is TRBV5-5, the J gene TRBJ1-1, with D possibly TRBD1 on 5 matching bases. The CDR3 is made up of 14 amino acids. Germline V gives CDR1 SGHKS, CDR2 YYEKEE (reference sequence).